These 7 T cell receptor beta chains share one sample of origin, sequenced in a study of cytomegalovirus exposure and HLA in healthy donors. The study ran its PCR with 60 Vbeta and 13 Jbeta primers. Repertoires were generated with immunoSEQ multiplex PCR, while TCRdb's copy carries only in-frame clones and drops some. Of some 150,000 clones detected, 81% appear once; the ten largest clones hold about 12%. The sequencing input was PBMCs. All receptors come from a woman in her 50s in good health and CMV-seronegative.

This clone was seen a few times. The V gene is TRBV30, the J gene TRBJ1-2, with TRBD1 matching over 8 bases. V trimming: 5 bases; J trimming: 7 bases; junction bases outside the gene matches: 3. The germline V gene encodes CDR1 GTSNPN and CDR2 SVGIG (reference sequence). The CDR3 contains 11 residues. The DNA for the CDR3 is TGTGCCTGGGGACAGGGCGGTGGCTACACCTTC. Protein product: CAWGQGGGYTF. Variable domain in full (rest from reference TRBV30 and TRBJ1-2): SQTIHQWPATLVQPVGSPLSLECTVEGTSNPNLYWYRQAAGRGLQLLFYSVGIGQISSEVPQNLSASRPQDRQFILSSKKLLLSDSGFYLCAWGQGGGYTFGSGTRLTVV.

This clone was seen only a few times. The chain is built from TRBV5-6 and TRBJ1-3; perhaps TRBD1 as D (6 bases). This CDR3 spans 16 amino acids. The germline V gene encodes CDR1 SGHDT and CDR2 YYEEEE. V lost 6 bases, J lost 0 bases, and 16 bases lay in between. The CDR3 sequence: CASNIRTVSSGNTIYF. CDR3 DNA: TGTGCCAGCAACATTAGGACAGTGAGCTCTGGAAACACCATATATTTT.

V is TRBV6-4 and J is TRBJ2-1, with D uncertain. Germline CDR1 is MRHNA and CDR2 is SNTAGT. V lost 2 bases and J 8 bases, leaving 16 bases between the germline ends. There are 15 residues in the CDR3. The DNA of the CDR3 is TGTGCCAGCAGTGACGGCTATCGTCCCAGCGATGAGCAGTTCTTC. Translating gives CASSDGYRPSDEQFF.

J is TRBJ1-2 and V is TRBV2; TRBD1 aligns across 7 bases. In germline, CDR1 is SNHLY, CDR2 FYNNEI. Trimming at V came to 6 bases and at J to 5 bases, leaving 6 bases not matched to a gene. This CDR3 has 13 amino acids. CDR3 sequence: CASRRQGGYGYTF. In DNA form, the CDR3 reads TGTGCCAGCAGACGACAGGGTGGGTATGGCTACACCTTC.

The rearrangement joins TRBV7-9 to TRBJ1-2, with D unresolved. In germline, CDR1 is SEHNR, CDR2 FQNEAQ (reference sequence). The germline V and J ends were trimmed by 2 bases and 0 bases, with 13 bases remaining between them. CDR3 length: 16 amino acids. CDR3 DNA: TGTGCCAGCAGCTTATCGATGGCCTTCCCTAACTATGGCTACACCTTC. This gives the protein CASSLSMAFPNYGYTF.

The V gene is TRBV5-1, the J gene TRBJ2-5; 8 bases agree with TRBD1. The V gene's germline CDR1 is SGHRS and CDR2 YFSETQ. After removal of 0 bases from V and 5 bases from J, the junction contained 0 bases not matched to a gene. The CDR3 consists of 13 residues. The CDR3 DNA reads TGCGCCAGCAGCTTGGACAGGGGGGAGACCCAGTACTTC. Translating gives CASSLDRGETQYF.

This chain's CDR3 is CASTLDRGTEAFF. The CDR3 DNA reads as TGTGCCAGTACCCTGGACAGGGGGACTGAAGCTTTCTTT. The chain employs TRBV19 and TRBJ1-1, with 10 positions matching TRBD1. Trimming at V came to 7 bases and at J to 5 bases, leaving 4 bases not matched to a gene. Germline V lookup: CDR1 LNHDA, CDR2 SQIVND (reference sequence). The CDR3 extends over 13 amino acids.